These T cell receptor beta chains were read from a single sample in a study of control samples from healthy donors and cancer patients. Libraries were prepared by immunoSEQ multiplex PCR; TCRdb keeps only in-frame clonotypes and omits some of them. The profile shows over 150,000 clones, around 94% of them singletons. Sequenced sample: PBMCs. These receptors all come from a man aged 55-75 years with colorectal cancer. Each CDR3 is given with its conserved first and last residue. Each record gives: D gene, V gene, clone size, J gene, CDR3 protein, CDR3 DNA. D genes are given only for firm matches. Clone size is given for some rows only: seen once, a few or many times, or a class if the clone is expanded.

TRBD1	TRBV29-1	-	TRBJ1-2	CSVPSGQANYGYTF	TGCAGCGTTCCCTCTGGACAGGCTAACTATGGCTACACCTTC
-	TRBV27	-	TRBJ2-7	CASSFSTGTAYEQYF	TGTGCCAGCAGTTTCTCGACAGGTACTGCCTACGAGCAGTACTTC
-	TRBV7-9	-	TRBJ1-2	CASSLGEGGYTF	TGTGCCAGCAGCCTAGGAGAAGGTGGCTACACCTTC
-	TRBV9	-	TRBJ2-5	CASSVAPRRETQYF	TGTGCCAGCAGCGTAGCCCCTAGAAGGGAGACCCAGTACTTC
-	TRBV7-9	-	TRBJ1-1	CASSLTESSTEAFF	TGTGCCAGCAGCTTAACAGAAAGTTCGACTGAAGCTTTCTTT
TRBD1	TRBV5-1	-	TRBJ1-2	CASSFGQGNYGYTF	TGCGCCAGCAGCTTCGGACAGGGGAACTATGGCTACACCTTC
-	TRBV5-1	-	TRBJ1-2	CASSLGQGGYTF	TGCGCCAGCAGCTTGGGCCAGGGCGGCTACACCTTC
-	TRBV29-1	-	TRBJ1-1	CSVPGKTTEAFF	TGCAGCGTTCCGGGGAAAACCACTGAAGCTTTCTTT
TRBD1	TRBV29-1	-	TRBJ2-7	CSVSPGGTYEQYF	TGCAGCGTTTCGCCAGGGGGTACCTACGAGCAGTACTTC
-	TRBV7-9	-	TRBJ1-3	CASSFLGNTIYF	TGTGCCAGCAGCTTCCTTGGAAACACCATATATTTT
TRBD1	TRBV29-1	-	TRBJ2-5	CSVMTGGRETQYF	TGCAGCGTTATGACAGGGGGGAGGGAGACCCAGTACTTC
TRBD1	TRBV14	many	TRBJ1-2	CASGQGYGYTF	TGTGCCAGCGGACAGGGCTATGGCTACACCTTC
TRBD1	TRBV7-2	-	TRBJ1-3	CASRVGQMRNTIYF	TGTGCCAGCAGAGTGGGACAGATGAGAAACACCATATATTTT
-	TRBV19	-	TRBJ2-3	CASSAPGHSTDTQYF	TGTGCCAGTAGCGCCCCGGGACACAGCACAGATACGCAGTATTTT
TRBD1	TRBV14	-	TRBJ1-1	CASSATGGLTEAFF	TGTGCCAGCAGCGCGACAGGGGGCCTCACTGAAGCTTTCTTT
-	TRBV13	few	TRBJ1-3	CASSLQGTGNTIYF	TGTGCCAGCAGTCTTCAGGGTACTGGAAACACCATATATTTT
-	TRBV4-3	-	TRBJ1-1	CASSQYRVTEAFF	TGCGCCAGCAGCCAGTACAGGGTCACTGAAGCTTTCTTT
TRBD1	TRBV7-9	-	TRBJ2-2	CASSLSPGQGNRYTGELFF	TGTGCCAGCAGCTTAAGCCCGGGACAGGGGAATCGATACACCGGGGAGCTGTTTTTT
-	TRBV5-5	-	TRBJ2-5	CASSVTSRETQYF	TGTGCCAGCAGCGTTACTAGTCGGGAGACCCAGTACTTC
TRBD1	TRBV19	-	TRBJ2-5	CASSTHRDSVQETQYF	TGTGCCAGTAGTACCCACCGGGACAGCGTCCAAGAGACCCAGTACTTC
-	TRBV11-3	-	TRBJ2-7	CASSLGTRSEQYF	TGTGCCAGCAGCTTAGGGACCAGGTCCGAGCAGTACTTC
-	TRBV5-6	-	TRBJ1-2	CASSLDGYGYTF	TGTGCCAGCAGCTTGGACGGCTATGGCTACACCTTC
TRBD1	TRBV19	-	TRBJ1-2	CASSFRDRGNGYTF	TGTGCCAGTAGTTTCCGGGACAGGGGAAATGGCTACACCTTC
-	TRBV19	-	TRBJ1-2	CASSIDTQAYGYTF	TGTGCCAGTAGTATAGATACCCAAGCATATGGCTACACCTTC
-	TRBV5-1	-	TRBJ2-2	CASSLGQSNTGELFF	TGCGCCAGCAGCTTGGGACAGTCGAACACCGGGGAGCTGTTTTTT
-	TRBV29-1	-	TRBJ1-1	CSVMGGTDITEAFF	TGCAGCGTGATGGGGGGGACGGATATCACTGAAGCTTTCTTT
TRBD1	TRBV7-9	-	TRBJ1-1	CASSHGQANTEAFF	TGTGCCAGCAGCCACGGACAGGCGAACACTGAAGCTTTCTTT
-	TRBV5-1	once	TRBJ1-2	CASSPPPPTRYHDF	TGCGCCAGCAGCCCTCCACCCCCGACCCGTTACCACGACTTC
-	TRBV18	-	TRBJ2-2	CASSRSTESPGELFF	TGTGCCAGCTCACGGTCGACGGAGTCTCCCGGGGAGCTGTTTTTT
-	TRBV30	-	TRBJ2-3	CAWNPPTHTDTQYF	TGTGCCTGGAACCCCCCGACTCACACAGATACGCAGTATTTT
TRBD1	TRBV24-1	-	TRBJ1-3	CATSDLKGQGLRAF	TGTGCCACCAGTGATTTGAAAGGACAGGGACTTCGGGCTTTT
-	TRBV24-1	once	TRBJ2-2	CATSDRDTNTGELFF	TGTGCCACCAGTGACCGGGACACTAACACCGGGGAGCTGTTTTTT
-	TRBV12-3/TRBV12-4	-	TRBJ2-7	CASSLGGTYEQYF	TGTGCCAGCAGTTTGGGTGGGACCTACGAGCAGTACTTC
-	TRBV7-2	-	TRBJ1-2	CASSPSTF	TGTGCCAGCAGCCCAAGCACCTTC
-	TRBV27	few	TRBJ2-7	CASSLAGYEQYF	TGTGCCAGCAGTTTAGCGGGGTACGAGCAGTACTTC
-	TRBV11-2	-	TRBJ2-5	CASSLDSIYTETQYF	TGTGCCAGCAGCTTAGATAGTATCTACACAGAGACCCAGTACTTC
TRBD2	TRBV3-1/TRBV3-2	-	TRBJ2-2	CASSQEGSPPAGTNTGELFF	TGTGCCAGCAGCCAAGAGGGCTCCCCCCCAGCGGGGACGAACACCGGGGAGCTGTTTTTT